This entry lists 22 T cell receptor beta chains sequenced from one sample in a study of OX40 agonist ivuxolimab in advanced cancers. Produced via immunoSEQ multiplex PCR; TCRdb's table is partial and in-frame only. The sample includes about 63,000 clones, roughly nine tenths of them seen just once. The material was CD4+ or CD8+ T cells sorted from blood, obtained in a trial of the OX40 agonist ivuxolimab. The receptors come from an adult with an advanced solid tumor such as melanoma, head and neck, liver or kidney cancer.

V and J are TRBV7-2 and TRBJ1-3; D call uncertain. Germline lookup yields CDR1 SGHTA and CDR2 FQGNSA. Trimming took off 2 bases at V and 2 bases at J, with 10 bases between the two ends. The CDR3 loop spans 15 amino acids. The CDR3 sequence is CASSLTQSAGNTIYF. CDR3 in DNA: TGTGCCAGCAGCTTAACCCAGAGCGCTGGAAACACCATATATTTT.

Only a few counts were recorded for this clone. V and J are TRBV5-3 and TRBJ2-7, with TRBD2 identical over 13 bases. TRBV5-3 is recorded as an ORF, its role being uncertain. CDR3 length equals 18 residues. The V segment lost 4 bases and the J segment 0 bases; nucleotides outside the gene matches: 10. This CDR3 is CARSQVGTSGNHSYEQYF. The CDR3 DNA is TGTGCCAGAAGCCAAGTTGGGACTAGCGGGAACCACTCCTACGAGCAGTACTTC.

The chain combines TRBV25-1 with TRBJ2-3, with no clear D. The CDR3 covers 15 residues. V dropped 3 bases and J dropped 1 base, with 11 bases sitting between them. Germline V CDR1 and CDR2: MGHDK, SYGVNS. The CDR3 region is CASSDVGVRTDTQYF. The CDR3 DNA follows: TGTGCCAGCAGTGATGTTGGCGTACGCACAGATACGCAGTATTTT.

The chain combines TRBV27 with TRBJ2-2, with D possibly being TRBD2 (6 bases). The CDR3 is made up of 14 amino acids. Trimming took 7 bases from V and 1 from J, leaving 10 bases between them. Looked up from germline, CDR1 is MNHEY and CDR2 is SMNVEV (reference sequence). The CDR3 loop is CASKISGNTGELFF. The CDR3 DNA follows: TGTGCCAGCAAGATTAGCGGGAACACCGGGGAGCTGTTTTTT.

This clone was counted a few times. The chain recombines TRBV11-3 with TRBJ2-1; 10 nucleotides line up with TRBD2. The V gene end was trimmed by 5 bases and the J gene end by 10 bases; junction bases not matched to a gene: 11. The CDR3 contains 15 residues. Germline V gene data show CDR1 as SGHNT and CDR2 as YENEEA. The CDR3 sequence: CASSHSPSGSGEQFF. The DNA for the CDR3 is TGTGCCAGCAGCCATTCTCCTAGCGGGAGTGGGGAGCAGTTCTTC. Full variable domain (outside the CDR3, taken from reference TRBV11-3 and TRBJ2-1): EAGVVQSPRYKIIEKKQPVAFWCNPISGHNTLYWYLQNLGQGPELLIRYENEEAVDDSQLPKDRFSAERLKGVDSTLKIQPAELGDSAVYLCASSHSPSGSGEQFFGPGTRLTVL.

The chain combines TRBV7-2 with TRBJ2-1; 11 bases are a match to TRBD2. The CDR3 is 17 amino acids. With 5 bases clipped from V and 7 bases from J, the junction kept 13 bases outside the gene matches. Germline CDR1 is SGHTA and CDR2 is FQGNSA. CDR3 DNA sequence: TGTGCCAGCAGCCCCACATTAGCGGGGGGGCTCCCGAATGAGCAGTTCTTC. As protein: CASSPTLAGGLPNEQFF.

This clone was found once. V and J are TRBV5-1 and TRBJ2-7; TRBD1 matches 7 bases. The trim removed 0 bases at V and 5 bases at J, leaving 5 bases unmatched. In germline, CDR1 is SGHRS, CDR2 YFSETQ. This CDR3 contains 14 residues. The CDR3 loop is CASSLVDRVNEQYF. The CDR3 DNA follows: TGCGCCAGCAGCTTGGTTGACAGGGTGAACGAGCAGTACTTC.

J is TRBJ2-7 and V is TRBV2; a weak D match, TRBD1 (5 bases). V lost 7 bases and J lost 0, with 10 bases in between. This CDR3 comprises 13 residues. CDR1 is SNHLY, CDR2 FYNNEI, per germline. The CDR3 loop reads CASTRQSSYEQYF. CDR3 bases: TGTGCCAGCACCAGACAGAGCTCCTACGAGCAGTACTTC.

The chain combines TRBV30 with TRBJ2-2; D remains ambiguous. Germline V lookup: CDR1 GTSNPN, CDR2 SVGIG (reference sequence). V dropped 8 bases and J dropped 7 bases, with 11 bases sitting between them. The CDR3 has 11 amino acids. CDR3 sequence: CARHHGGELFF. CDR3 DNA: TGTGCCCGCCACCATGGCGGGGAGCTGTTTTTT.

This chain connects TRBV30 to TRBJ2-5; 9 bases agree with TRBD1. CDR3 length equals 14 residues. CDR1 and CDR2 (germline): GTSNPN, SVGIG (reference sequence). The V gene end was trimmed by 6 bases and the J gene end by 5 bases; junction bases not matched to a gene: 10. In DNA form, the CDR3 reads TGTGCCTGCACGGACAGGGGAAAGTTGGAGACCCAGTACTTC. It codes for CACTDRGKLETQYF.

The chain has TRBV7-2 and TRBJ2-7; tentative D call: TRBD1 (6 bases). The CDR3 runs 15 residues. V dropped 5 bases and J dropped 0 bases, with 14 bases sitting between them. Germline V lookup: CDR1 SGHTA, CDR2 FQGNSA. CDR3 DNA sequence: TGTGCCAGCAGCCTGAACCAGGGGACCTCCTACGAGCAGTACTTC. Encoded protein: CASSLNQGTSYEQYF.

The chain combines TRBV19 with TRBJ2-1, with 10 bases aligning to TRBD1. There are 15 residues in the CDR3. Losses at the gene ends were 6 bases for V and 2 bases for J; bases not matched to a gene: 4. The germline CDR1 and CDR2 sequences are LNHDA and SQIVND (reference sequence). CDR3 residues: CASRGGQGTYNEQFF. As DNA, the CDR3 is TGTGCCAGTAGGGGGGGACAGGGGACCTACAATGAGCAGTTCTTC. Filled out from reference TRBV19 and TRBJ2-1, the complete variable domain reads DGGITQSPKYLFRKEGQNVTLSCEQNLNHDAMYWYRQDPGQGLRLIYYSQIVNDFQKGDIAEGYSVSREKKESFPLTVTSAQKNPTAFYLCASRGGQGTYNEQFFGPGTRLTVL.

The V gene is TRBV29-1, the J gene TRBJ1-3; tentative D call: TRBD1 (6 bases). This CDR3 has 13 residues. Trimming pared 2 bases from V and 7 bases from J, leaving 12 bases between. Germline CDR1 SQVTM, CDR2 ANQGSEA. Here the CDR3 DNA reads TGCAGCGTTGAACCCCAGGGGACCAACACCATATATTTT. It yields the protein CSVEPQGTNTIYF. The full variable domain, with the rest looked up from reference TRBV29-1 and TRBJ1-3, is SAVISQKPSRDICQRGTSLTIQCQVDSQVTMMFWYRQQPGQSLTLIATANQGSEATYESGFVIDKFPISRPNLTFSTLTVSNMSPEDSSIYLCSVEPQGTNTIYFGEGSWLTVV.

The table lists this clone with a few counts. The chain recombines TRBV6-5 with TRBJ2-1; D gene ambiguous. The CDR3 has 15 amino acids. V was clipped by 2 bases and J by 5 bases, with 13 bases between them. In germline, CDR1 is MNHEY, CDR2 SVGAGI. CDR3 coding DNA: TGTGCCAGCAGTTACGGTTTGGCCAGTAACAATGAGCAGTTCTTC. This translates into CASSYGLASNNEQFF.

The chain recombines TRBV6-6 with TRBJ1-2; tentative D call: TRBD1 (5 bases). Germline lookup yields CDR1 MNHNY and CDR2 SVGAGI (reference sequence). The CDR3 has 13 residues. Trimming removed 6 bases at V and 2 bases at J, with 10 bases between. The CDR3 DNA is TGTGCCAGCAGACCCCGGGGCAACTATGGCTACACCTTC. This gives the protein CASRPRGNYGYTF.

V is TRBV4-2 and J is TRBJ2-5; D remains ambiguous. The V end was cut by 5 bases, the J end by 5 bases, with 15 bases between. The CDR3 is made up of 14 amino acids. In germline, CDR1 is LGHNA, CDR2 YNFKEQ. The CDR3 loop is CASSDPGLRETQYF. The CDR3 region has the DNA TGTGCCAGCAGCGACCCGGGTCTCAGGGAGACCCAGTACTTC.

The V gene is TRBV18, the J gene TRBJ2-1, with D perhaps assigned TRBD1 or TRBD2 (5 bases each). Trimming shortened V by 4 bases and J by 10 bases, and 14 bases separated the two germline ends. Per germline, CDR1 KGHSH and CDR2 LQKENI. CDR3 length: 13 residues. Here the CDR3 reads CASSRDPTREQFF. CDR3 coding DNA: TGTGCCAGCTCACGGGACCCCACGAGGGAGCAGTTCTTC.

This rearrangement joins TRBV20-1 to TRBJ2-1; D possibly corresponds to TRBD2 (7 bases). The CDR3 loop spans 11 amino acids. Germline values: CDR1 DFQATT, CDR2 SNEGSKA (reference sequence). The CDR3 here is CSVDRGALQFF. The CDR3 DNA reads TGCAGCGTGGATCGGGGGGCTCTGCAGTTCTTC.

This rearrangement joins TRBV6-5 to TRBJ2-7; 7 nucleotides agree with TRBD1. This CDR3 has 16 residues. J lost 1 base, V lost 0 bases, and 6 bases had no gene match. CDR1 and CDR2 (germline): MNHEY, SVGAGI. The CDR3 bases are TGTGCCAGCAGTTACTCGAGGGGGCCCGGGTCCTACGAGCAGTACTTC. Amino acids: CASSYSRGPGSYEQYF.

The rearrangement links TRBV15 to TRBJ2-2; D possibly corresponds to TRBD1 (6 bases). The CDR3 has 17 residues. Germline V gene sequence: CDR1 LNHNV, CDR2 YYDKDF (reference sequence). Trimming removed 0 bases at V and 0 bases at J, with 11 bases between. CDR3 sequence (DNA): TGTGCCACCAGCAGAGATGGGACATCTGCGAACACCGGGGAGCTGTTTTTT. Its protein product is CATSRDGTSANTGELFF.

The V and J genes are TRBV29-1 and TRBJ2-5; the D is unclear. The V end lost 3 bases, the J end lost 4 bases, and 9 bases lay between the germline ends. The CDR3 has 12 amino acids. Looked up from germline, CDR1 is SQVTM and CDR2 is ANQGSEA. The CDR3 DNA follows: TGCAGCGTTGAGTTGGGGATAGAGACCCAGTACTTC. It codes for CSVELGIETQYF.

This chain joins TRBV18 and TRBJ2-5, with 9 bases fitting TRBD1. V shed 1 base and J 5 bases; nucleotides not matched to a gene: 8. The CDR3 is made up of 16 amino acids. Germline V gene lookup returns CDR1 KGHSH and CDR2 LQKENI. The CDR3 nucleotides are TGTGCCAGCTCACCACGGACGGGACAGGGTCGGGAGACCCAGTACTTC. Amino acid sequence: CASSPRTGQGRETQYF.